The clone carrying this T cell receptor (beta chain) was counted between two and nine times. Antigen specificity is unknown. The assay was immunoSEQ multiplex PCR, and TCRdb's table has in-frame clones only and misses some. The data hold 3,000 to 4,000 clones, with around 73% observed a single time. This entry comes from a study of immune evolution from preneoplasia to lung adenocarcinoma. The study's findings and limits: Normal lung had highest clonality; later lesions appeared denser, more diverse.

Germline V gives CDR1 WSHSY, CDR2 SAAADI. V gave up 4 bases and J gave up 4 bases, with 13 bases separating them. The CDR3 length is 14 residues. This TCR was recovered from a person aged 55-80 years with lung adenocarcinoma. The sequencing sample was made of FFPE minimally invasive lung adenocarcinoma tissue. The V gene is TRBV10-2, the J gene TRBJ1-2; D gene unclear. CDR3 in DNA: TGCGCCAGCAGTGTAGGACCTACTTTCTATGGCTACACCTTC. It yields the protein CASSVGPTFYGYTF.